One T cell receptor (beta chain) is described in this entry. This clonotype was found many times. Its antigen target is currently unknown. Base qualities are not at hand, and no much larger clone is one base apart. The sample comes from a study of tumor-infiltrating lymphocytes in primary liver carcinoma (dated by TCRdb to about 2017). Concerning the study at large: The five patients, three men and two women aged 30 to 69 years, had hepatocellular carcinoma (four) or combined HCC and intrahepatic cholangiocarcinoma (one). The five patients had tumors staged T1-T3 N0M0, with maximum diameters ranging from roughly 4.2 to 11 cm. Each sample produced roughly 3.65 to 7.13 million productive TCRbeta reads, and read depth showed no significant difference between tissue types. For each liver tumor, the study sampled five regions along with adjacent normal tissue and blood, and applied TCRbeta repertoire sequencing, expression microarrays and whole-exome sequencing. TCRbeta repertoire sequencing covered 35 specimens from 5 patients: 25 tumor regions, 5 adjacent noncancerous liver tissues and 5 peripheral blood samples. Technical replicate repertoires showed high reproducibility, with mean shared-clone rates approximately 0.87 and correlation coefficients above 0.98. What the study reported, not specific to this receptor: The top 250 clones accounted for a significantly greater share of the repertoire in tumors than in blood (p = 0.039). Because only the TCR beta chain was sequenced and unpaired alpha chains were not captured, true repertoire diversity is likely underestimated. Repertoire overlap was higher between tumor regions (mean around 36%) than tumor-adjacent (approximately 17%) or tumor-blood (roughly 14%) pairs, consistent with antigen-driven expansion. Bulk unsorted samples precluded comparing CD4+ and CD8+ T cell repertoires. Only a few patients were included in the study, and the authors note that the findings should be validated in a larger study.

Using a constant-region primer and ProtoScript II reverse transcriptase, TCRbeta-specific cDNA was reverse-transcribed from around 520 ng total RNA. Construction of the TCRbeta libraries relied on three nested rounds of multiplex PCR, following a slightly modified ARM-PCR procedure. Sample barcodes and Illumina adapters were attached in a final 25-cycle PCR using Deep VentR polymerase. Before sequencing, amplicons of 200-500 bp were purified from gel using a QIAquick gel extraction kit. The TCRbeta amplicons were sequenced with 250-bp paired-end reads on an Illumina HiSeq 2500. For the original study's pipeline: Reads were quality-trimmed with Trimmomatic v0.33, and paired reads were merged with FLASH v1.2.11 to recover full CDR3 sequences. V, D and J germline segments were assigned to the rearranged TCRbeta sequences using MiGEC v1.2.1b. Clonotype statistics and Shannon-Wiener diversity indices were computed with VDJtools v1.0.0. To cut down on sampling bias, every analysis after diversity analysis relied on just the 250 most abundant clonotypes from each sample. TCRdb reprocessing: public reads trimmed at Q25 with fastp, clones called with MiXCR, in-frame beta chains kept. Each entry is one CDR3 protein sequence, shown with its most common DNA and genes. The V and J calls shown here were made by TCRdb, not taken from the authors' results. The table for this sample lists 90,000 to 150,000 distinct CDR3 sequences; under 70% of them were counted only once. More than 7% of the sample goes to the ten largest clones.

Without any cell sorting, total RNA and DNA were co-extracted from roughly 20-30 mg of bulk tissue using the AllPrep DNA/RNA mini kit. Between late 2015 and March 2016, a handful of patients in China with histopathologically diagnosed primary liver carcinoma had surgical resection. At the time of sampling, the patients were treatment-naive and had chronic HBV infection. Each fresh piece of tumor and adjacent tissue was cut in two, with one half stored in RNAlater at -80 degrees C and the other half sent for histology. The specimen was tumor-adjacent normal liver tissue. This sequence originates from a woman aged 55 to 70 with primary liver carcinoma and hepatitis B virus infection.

The CDR3 loop reads CASSGWGTGDQPQHF. The DNA sequence reads TGTGCCAGCAGTGGCTGGGGGACAGGGGATCAGCCCCAGCATTTT. The chain joins TRBV6-1 to TRBJ1-5; TRBD1 fits 10 bases in the junction. The CDR3 holds 15 amino acids from the cysteine to the phenylalanine. Only the CDR3 DNA stays, 45 bases, in frame from base 1. For this chain, trimming is 4 bases at the V end and 5 bases at the J end, and the number of junction bases without a gene match is 5. For CDR1 and CDR2, the germline V gene lists MNHNS and SASEGT.